A selection of T cell receptor beta chains follows, all from one sample in a study of blood T cells in healthy people across ages. Using its own MiXCR run on the 5' RACE reads, TCRdb lists one record per CDR3 protein. This table has roughly 730,000 distinct CDR3 sequences, around 50% appearing once. The sequenced material came from blood. The receptor set was obtained from a man in his forties in good health. CDR3s include the opening cysteine and the closing phenylalanine or tryptophan. The D gene is left open where the match is weak. Only some rows state a clone size, as once, few, many or a class for expanded clones.

NA TRBJ2-7 NA TRBV28 CATQLGNYEQYF TGTGCCACCCAATTGGGGAACTACGAGCAGTACTTC
NA TRBJ1-4 NA TRBV13 CASSPSRTATNEKLFF TGTGCCAGCAGCCCCTCCCGGACAGCAACTAATGAAAAACTGTTTTTT
NA TRBJ2-3 few TRBV3-1 CASSQDQGTDTQYF TGTGCCAGCAGCCAAGATCAGGGGACAGATACGCAGTATTTT
NA TRBJ2-7 many TRBV12-3/TRBV12-4 CASSFGGYEQYF TGTGCCAGCAGTTTTGGGGGTTACGAGCAGTACTTC
NA TRBJ2-3 NA TRBV28 CASSLGLRTETDTQYF TGTGCCAGCAGTTTAGGTTTAAGGACGGAGACAGATACGCAGTATTTT
NA TRBJ2-7 NA TRBV6-5 CASSYRYNEQYF TGTGCCAGCAGTTACAGATACAATGAGCAGTACTTC
NA TRBJ2-1 NA TRBV20-1 CSAGKGGINEQFF TGCAGTGCCGGAAAGGGCGGGATCAATGAGCAGTTCTTC
NA TRBJ1-1 NA TRBV15 CATRGGNTEAFF TGTGCCACCAGGGGAGGGAACACTGAAGCTTTCTTT
TRBD1 TRBJ1-6 few TRBV5-1 CASSLGRTGVNSPLHF TGCGCCAGCAGCTTGGGGCGGACAGGGGTTAATTCACCCCTCCACTTT
NA TRBJ2-1 few TRBV6-1 CASSLGTRSYNEQFF TGTGCCAGCAGTCTCGGGACACGCTCCTACAATGAGCAGTTCTTC
TRBD1 TRBJ1-2 NA TRBV7-2 CASSIGQGAMGYGYTF TGTGCCAGCAGCATAGGGCAGGGGGCTATGGGGTATGGCTACACCTTC
NA TRBJ2-7 NA TRBV11-3 CASSPRGASEGYYEQYF TGTGCCAGCAGCCCTCGGGGGGCCTCTGAGGGATACTACGAGCAGTACTTC
NA TRBJ1-1 few TRBV6-1 CASSENFGGEAFF TGTGCCAGCAGTGAAAATTTCGGAGGGGAAGCTTTCTTT
NA TRBJ2-3 NA TRBV28 CASSFTGTTTDTQYF TGTGCCAGCAGTTTCACAGGGACAACCACAGATACGCAGTATTTT